These 15 T cell receptor beta chains share one sample of origin, sequenced in a study of long-term antiretroviral therapy in people with HIV. The libraries were made with immunoSEQ v3.0 at survey level. This table comes from immunoSEQ multiplex PCR, and its TCRdb copy is limited to in-frame clones, with some not included. This table holds 20,000 to 25,000 clones, under 90% found once. The source was unsorted PBMCs, collected 0.1 years before starting antiretroviral therapy. These receptors came from a man aged 35 to 55 with HIV.

This chain connects TRBV5-1 to TRBJ1-5; 9 positions match TRBD1. CDR1 and CDR2 from the germline V gene are SGHRS and YFSETQ. The V gene end was trimmed by 4 bases and the J gene end by 7 bases; junction bases not matched to a gene: 6. The CDR3 loop spans 14 amino acids. The chain's CDR3 is CASSPQGAGQPQHF. CDR3 nucleotide sequence: TGCGCCAGCAGCCCACAGGGGGCCGGGCAGCCCCAGCATTTT.

The chain couples TRBV7-2 to TRBJ1-1; D is undetermined. CDR1 is SGHTA and CDR2 is FQGNSA in the germline V gene. CDR3 length: 12 residues. V gave up 5 bases and J gave up 7 bases, with 11 bases separating them. For the CDR3, the DNA is TGTGCCAGCAGCGTTAGCGGGCTTGAAGCTTTCTTT. This translates into CASSVSGLEAFF.

In regard to this clone: Mismatch with germline at one junction end may stem from a read error. This sequence joins TRBV7-7 and TRBJ2-5, with 8 positions matching TRBD1. This CDR3 comprises 15 residues. Per the germline V gene, CDR1 is SSHAT and CDR2 is FNYEAQ (reference sequence). The CDR3 is CASRQAGGAGETQYF. The CDR3 nucleotides read TGTGCTAGCAGGCAGGCAGGGGGCGCGGGGGAGACCCAGTACTTC.

This chain connects TRBV27 to TRBJ2-6, with 7 positions matching TRBD1. V was pared by 0 bases and J by 0 bases, with 8 bases of the junction left unmatched. In germline, CDR1 is MNHEY, CDR2 SMNVEV (reference sequence). This CDR3 has 19 amino acids. The CDR3 spells CASSLSRTGSSSGANVLTF. The CDR3 DNA follows: TGTGCCAGCAGTTTATCGCGGACAGGATCAAGCTCTGGGGCCAACGTCCTGACTTTC. Based on the CDR3 plus reference TRBV27 and TRBJ2-6, the full variable domain is EAQVTQNPRYLITVTGKKLTVTCSQNMNHEYMSWYRQDPGLGLRQIYYSMNVEVTDKGDVPEGYKVSRKEKRNFPLILESPSPNQTSLYFCASSLSRTGSSSGANVLTFGAGSRLTVL.

The V call is TRBV6-6, the J call TRBJ2-2; D is tentatively TRBD1 or TRBD2 (5 bases each). The CDR3 spans 15 residues. CDR1 is MNHNY and CDR2 is SVGAGI in the germline V gene (reference sequence). V was clipped by 7 bases and J by 2 bases, with 14 bases between them. The CDR3 sequence: CASMTGGTNTGELFF. The CDR3 coding sequence is TGTGCCAGCATGACGGGTGGGACCAACACCGGGGAGCTGTTTTTT.

The chain links TRBV7-9 to TRBJ2-1; the match to TRBD2 covers 11 bases. V dropped 6 bases and J dropped 7; count of bases not matched to a gene: 8. CDR1 and CDR2 (germline): SEHNR, FQNEAQ (reference sequence). The CDR3 covers 15 residues. This chain's CDR3 is CASRRRTSGSNEQFF. The CDR3 nucleotides are TGTGCCAGCAGGCGCCGCACTAGCGGGAGTAATGAGCAGTTCTTC.

This clone was seen only a few times. The chain's CDR3 is CASSQVTPTGAFF. The CDR3 nucleotides are TGTGCCAGCAGCCAAGTAACCCCAACGGGGGCTTTCTTT. The V and J genes are TRBV14 and TRBJ1-1; D gene uncertain. This CDR3 comprises 13 residues. From germline, CDR1 is SGHDN and CDR2 FVKESK. Trimming pared 1 base from V and 11 bases from J, leaving 14 bases between.

The chain employs TRBV27 and TRBJ2-7; TRBD2 aligns across 8 bases. The CDR3 runs to 14 residues. Germline CDR1 MNHEY, CDR2 SMNVEV (reference sequence). V dropped 4 bases and J dropped 4; count of bases not matched to a gene: 6. The CDR3 nucleotides read TGTGCCAGCAGTTACCTCGCTAGCGGGTACGAGCAGTACTTC. Protein: CASSYLASGYEQYF.

The genes are TRBV9 and TRBJ2-5; D might be TRBD1 (6 bases). With 4 bases removed from V and 1 base from J, the gap between germline ends came to 20 bases. The CDR3 contains 17 residues. Looked up from germline, CDR1 is SGDLS and CDR2 is YYNGEE. CDR3 protein: CASSLSGTRTAQETQYF. The CDR3 DNA is TGTGCCAGCAGCCTCAGTGGGACACGGACGGCCCAAGAGACCCAGTACTTC.

The rearrangement links TRBV6-5 to TRBJ1-5; D remains unclear. Germline V gives CDR1 MNHEY, CDR2 SVGAGI. Trimming took off 2 bases at V and 9 bases at J, with 11 bases between the two ends. This CDR3 region has 13 residues. CDR3 sequence reads: CASSYGRTSPQHF. CDR3 bases: TGTGCCAGCAGTTACGGTCGTACGTCGCCCCAGCATTTT.

In this sample, this clone is medium-sized. The genes are TRBV12-5 and TRBJ1-5, with D perhaps matching TRBD1 (6 bases). Per germline, CDR1 LGHNT and CDR2 FRNRAP. Trimming removed 9 bases from V and 3 bases from J, with 30 bases in between. The CDR3 loop spans 19 amino acids. The CDR3 region is CARVGCRGPQQTHNQPQHF. DNA of the CDR3: TGTGCTAGAGTTGGATGCAGGGGCCCACAGCAGACCCACAATCAGCCCCAGCATTTT.

The V gene is TRBV4-3, the J gene TRBJ2-5; weak D call: TRBD1 (6 bases). Germline CDR1 is LGHNA and CDR2 is YSLEER. The V and J ends lost 3 bases and 5 bases respectively, with 13 bases between them. The CDR3 has 14 residues. The CDR3 DNA sequence: TGCGCCAGCAGCCACCCTACAGGGAAGGAGACCCAGTACTTC. Protein product: CASSHPTGKETQYF.

This clone was recorded only once. The chain couples TRBV18 to TRBJ2-3; weak D call: TRBD1 (6 bases). Germline V gene sequence: CDR1 KGHSH, CDR2 LQKENI. Trimming took off 3 bases at V and 0 bases at J, with 10 bases between the two ends. This CDR3 comprises 15 residues. CDR3 DNA sequence: TGTGCCAGCTCACCGAGACAGGCTAGCACAGATACGCAGTATTTT. It codes for CASSPRQASTDTQYF.

This clone is a singleton in its sample. The V and J genes are TRBV6-6 and TRBJ1-3; no firm D call. Trimming stripped 6 bases from V and 4 bases from J, with 10 bases between. Per germline, CDR1 MNHNY and CDR2 SVGAGI (reference sequence). The CDR3 runs to 13 residues. CDR3 in amino acids: CASSPSGGNTIYF. DNA for the CDR3: TGTGCCAGCAGCCCCTCTGGGGGAAACACCATATATTTT.

There are a few counts of this clone. The rearrangement uses TRBV5-6 and TRBJ1-4; D gene ambiguous. Trimming left V 0 bases short and J 4 bases short, with 10 bases between. The CDR3 totals 15 residues. Germline CDR1 and CDR2: SGHDT and YYEEEE. The CDR3: CASSLEGVRNEKLFF. The CDR3 DNA reads TGTGCCAGCAGCTTGGAGGGCGTACGTAATGAAAAACTGTTTTTT.